The rows below give T cell receptor beta chains drawn from one sample of a study of blood T cell repertoires in COVID-19. Sequencing was performed with immunoSEQ multiplex PCR; in TCRdb, only in-frame clones are kept and a portion is missing. This sample yields roughly 520,000 clones, of which around 89% are seen a single time; over 1.5% belongs to the top ten. Sequenced input: PBMCs or T cells enriched from blood (not recorded which). These receptor sequences come from a woman in her forties who had recovered from COVID-19. Each CDR3 is given with its conserved first and last residue. The D gene is left open where the match is weak. Not all rows give a size; the values are once, few, many and, for expanded clones, a class.

>TRBD2|-|TRBV4-1|TRBJ2-7
CASSQGLAGKGAYEQYF
TGCGCCAGCAGCCAAGGACTAGCGGGGAAAGGGGCCTACGAGCAGTACTTC
>-|-|TRBV6-2/TRBV6-3|TRBJ1-1
CASSYRAREPEAFF
TGTGCCAGCAGTTATAGGGCCAGGGAACCTGAAGCTTTCTTT
>TRBD2|-|TRBV24-1|TRBJ2-7
CATSATSGPYEQYF
TGTGCCACCAGTGCGACTAGCGGACCCTACGAGCAGTACTTC
>TRBD1|-|TRBV7-8|TRBJ2-7
CASSWTGKGYEQYF
TGTGCCAGCAGCTGGACAGGGAAGGGCTACGAGCAGTACTTC
>TRBD2|-|TRBV4-2|TRBJ2-3
CASSQEFSGRTDTQYF
TGTGCCAGCAGCCAAGAATTTAGCGGGAGAACAGATACGCAGTATTTT
>-|-|TRBV7-2|TRBJ2-7
CASSLESLGAEDYEQYF
TGTGCCAGCAGCTTAGAGAGTTTGGGAGCGGAGGACTACGAGCAGTACTTT
>-|-|TRBV27|TRBJ1-5
CASSLRQGINQPQHF
TGTGCCAGCAGTTTACGGCAGGGGATCAATCAGCCCCAGCATTTT
>-|-|TRBV11-3|TRBJ1-1
CASSPGTNTEAFF
TGTGCCAGCAGCCCAGGTACGAACACTGAAGCTTTCTTT
>-|-|TRBV3-1/TRBV3-2|TRBJ2-3
CASSQTEPQYF
TGTGCCAGCAGCCAAACAGAGCCGCAGTATTTT
>-|few|TRBV19|TRBJ1-5
CASSLYRVRGQPQHF
TGTGCCAGTAGCTTATACAGGGTTCGAGGTCAGCCCCAGCATTTT
>-|-|TRBV24-1|TRBJ1-5
CATSDPARGLNQPQHF
TGTGCCACCAGTGATCCGGCGCGTGGACTAAATCAGCCCCAGCATTTT
>TRBD2|-|TRBV6-5|TRBJ2-7
CASSSGTSGSLYEQYF
TGTGCCAGCAGTTCCGGGACTAGCGGGAGTCTCTACGAGCAGTACTTC
>TRBD2|few|TRBV10-3|TRBJ2-3
CAIAGDTDTQYF
TGTGCCATAGCGGGGGACACAGATACGCAGTATTTT
>-|-|TRBV6-5|TRBJ2-3
CASRNGDTQYF
TGTGCCAGCAGAAACGGGGATACGCAGTATTTT
>-|-|TRBV6-5|TRBJ2-1
CASSRTGHNNEQFF
TGTGCCAGCAGTAGAACGGGACATAACAATGAGCAGTTCTTC
>TRBD1|-|TRBV29-1|TRBJ1-1
CSVYTGDRADTEAFF
TGCAGCGTTTACACAGGGGATAGGGCGGACACTGAAGCTTTCTTT
>-|once|TRBV19|TRBJ1-5
CASSIGNRVIKPQHF
TGTGCCAGTAGTATCGGGAACAGGGTGATCAAGCCCCAGCATTTT
>TRBD2|-|TRBV3-1/TRBV3-2|TRBJ2-2
CASSLGLASNTGELFF
TGTGCCAGCAGCCTGGGACTAGCGTCGAACACCGGGGAGCTGTTTTTT
>-|-|TRBV19|TRBJ1-2
CASSPREDRLYGYTF
TGTGCCAGTAGTCCTCGAGAAGACAGGCTCTATGGCTACACCTTC
>-|-|TRBV12-3/TRBV12-4|TRBJ2-5
CASTIALETQYF
TGTGCCAGCACCATAGCCTTAGAGACCCAGTACTTC
>-|-|TRBV14|TRBJ1-1
CASSHLKGEGGNTEAFF
TGTGCCAGCAGCCACTTAAAGGGGGAAGGGGGGAACACTGAAGCTTTCTTT
>-|-|TRBV4-2|TRBJ1-1
CASSQGQDREDF
TGTGCCAGCAGCCAGGGCCAGGACAGAGAAGACTTT
>TRBD1|-|TRBV27|TRBJ1-5
CASSLKGTAESQPQHF
TGTGCCAGCAGTTTAAAAGGGACAGCCGAATCTCAGCCCCAGCATTTT
>TRBD2|-|TRBV4-3|TRBJ2-4
CASSQERASGSPAAKNIQYF
TGCGCCAGCAGCCAAGAGAGGGCTAGCGGGAGCCCGGCGGCCAAAAACATTCAGTACTTC
>-|-|TRBV19|TRBJ2-1
CASSSGASYNEQFF
TGTGCCAGTAGTAGCGGGGCCTCCTACAATGAGCAGTTCTTC
>TRBD2|-|TRBV19|TRBJ2-3
CASSSGGSDGTDTQYF
TGTGCCAGTAGTAGTGGCGGGAGTGACGGCACAGATACGCAGTATTTT
>-|few|TRBV6-5|TRBJ1-1
CASSYSEGTNTEAFF
TGTGCCAGCAGTTACTCAGAGGGCACGAACACTGAAGCTTTCTTT
>TRBD1|-|TRBV19|TRBJ2-7
CASSDRVEQYF
TGTGCCAGTAGTGACAGGGTCGAGCAGTACTTC
>TRBD2|-|TRBV18|TRBJ2-7
CASSPGLAGVDEQYF
TGTGCCAGCTCACCCGGACTAGCGGGAGTAGACGAGCAGTACTTC